This TCR beta chain was sequenced in a study of PD-L1 blockade in urothelial cancer. TCRdb's copy holds only in-frame clones and misses some; the assay was immunoSEQ multiplex PCR. The sample has 30,000 to 45,000 clones; around 80% are singletons. The V gene end was trimmed by 7 bases and the J gene end by 5 bases; junction bases not matched to a gene: 6. The CDR3 extends over 12 amino acids. Per germline, CDR1 SQVTM and CDR2 ANQGSEA. The sequences come from PBMCs, collected around atezolizumab (anti-PD-L1) treatment. The TCR sequence derives from a man in his 60s with urothelial cancer. The V and J genes are TRBV29-1 and TRBJ2-5; 8 bases are a match to TRBD2. The CDR3 region has the DNA TGCAGCGCTATAGCGGGATTTGAGACCCAGTACTTC. It yields the protein CSAIAGFETQYF.